The 9 T cell receptor beta chains in this list originate from one sample, sequenced in a study of T cells in Graves' hyperthyroidism and ophthalmopathy. The source material, RNA transcripts, was used to amplify TCR beta CDR3 regions. The HTBI set primed first-round TCR CDR3 RT-PCR. In TCRdb, the multiplex PCR reads were re-called with MiXCR into one record per CDR3 protein. The sample holds 600,000 or so distinct CDR3 sequences, about 43% seen once. Sequencing input: peripheral blood or thyroid tissue (not recorded which). The receptors shown here come from a woman younger than 35 with Graves' hyperthyroidism.

The chain joins TRBV10-3 to TRBJ1-6; 8 bases are shared with TRBD1. The CDR3 runs 15 residues. Trimming cost V 6 bases and J 7 bases; bases outside gene matches: 8. CDR1 and CDR2 from the germline V gene are ENHRY and SYGVKD. The CDR3: CAIRTQGARNSPLHF. The CDR3 DNA reads as TGTGCCATCAGAACTCAGGGGGCTAGGAATTCACCCCTCCACTTT.

This clonotype was seen ten or more times. The V gene is TRBV9, the J gene TRBJ1-5; D not certain. The V gene's germline CDR1 is SGDLS and CDR2 YYNGEE. The V gene lost 2 bases and the J gene lost 2 bases, with 8 bases spanning the gap. CDR3 size: 14 residues. CDR3 sequence: CASSVDRGNQPQHF. The DNA for the CDR3 is TGTGCCAGCAGCGTGGACCGAGGCAATCAGCCCCAGCATTTT.

This clonotype was counted a few times. The rearrangement links TRBV25-1 to TRBJ1-2; 8 bases fit TRBD1. Germline trimming cut 6 bases from V and 1 base from J; bases unmatched to any gene: 16. This CDR3 has 18 residues. Germline V gives CDR1 MGHDK, CDR2 SYGVNS. CDR3 residues: CASSLAAGQARFNYGYTF. CDR3 bases: TGTGCCAGCAGCTTAGCCGCGGGACAGGCCCGTTTTAACTATGGCTACACCTTC.

This clonotype occurred many times. The chain employs TRBV5-1 and TRBJ2-7; D possibly corresponds to TRBD2 (6 bases). V gave up 0 bases and J gave up 4 bases, with 11 bases separating them. The germline CDR1 and CDR2 sequences are SGHRS and YFSETQ. This CDR3 spans 14 amino acids. The chain's CDR3 is CASSLGLGGYEQYF. CDR3 nucleotide sequence: TGCGCCAGCAGCTTGGGGTTGGGAGGATACGAGCAGTACTTC. The full variable domain, rest sourced from reference TRBV5-1 and TRBJ2-7, is KAGVTQTPRYLIKTRGQQVTLSCSPISGHRSVSWYQQTPGQGLQFLFEYFSETQRNKGNFPGRFSGRQFSNSRSEMNVSTLELGDSALYLCASSLGLGGYEQYFGPGTRLTVT.

The chain has TRBV15 and TRBJ2-5, with a possible D match to TRBD1 (6 bases). CDR3 length: 14 residues. The germline gives CDR1 LNHNV, CDR2 YYDKDF (reference sequence). V was clipped by 1 base and J by 6 bases, with 12 bases between them. CDR3 coding DNA: TGTGCCACCAGCAGAGCCCCGGGACAAAAGACCCAGTACTTC. This encodes CATSRAPGQKTQYF. Supplemented by reference TRBV15 and TRBJ2-5, the full variable domain reads DAMVIQNPRYQVTQFGKPVTLSCSQTLNHNVMYWYQQKSSQAPKLLFHYYDKDFNNEADTPDNFQSRRPNTSFCFLDIRSPGLGDTAMYLCATSRAPGQKTQYFGPGTRLLVL.

To note about this clonotype: Sequence at one end of the junction differs from germline and may be a read error. The chain carries TRBV7-9 and TRBJ2-7; D ambiguous. The end of the DNA is better explained by TRBJ2-1, so the J call may be wrong. The CDR3 spans 14 residues. Per germline, CDR1 SEHNR and CDR2 FQNEAQ (reference sequence). The CDR3 loop reads CASSYRRLDNEQFF. In nucleotides, the CDR3 is TGCGCCAGCAGCTACAGACGTTTAGACAATGAGCAGTTCTTC.

The chain is built from TRBV7-9 and TRBJ1-2, with D uncertain. CDR1 SEHNR and CDR2 FQNEAQ come from the germline V gene (reference sequence). There are 14 residues in the CDR3. Trimming shortened V by 5 bases and J by 1 base, and 11 bases separated the two germline ends. The CDR3 DNA sequence: TGTGCCAGCAGCATAATTAACAGTAACTATGGCTACACCTTC. This codes for CASSIINSNYGYTF. The full variable domain, completed using reference TRBV7-9 and TRBJ1-2, is DTGVSQNPRHKITKRGQNVTFRCDPISEHNRLYWYRQTLGQGPEFLTYFQNEAQLEKSRLLSDRFSAERPKGSFSTLEIQRTEQGDSAMYLCASSIINSNYGYTFGSGTRLTVV.

The chain employs TRBV12-3 or TRBV12-4 and TRBJ1-1; D is undetermined. V lost 10 bases and J 5 bases, leaving 14 bases between the germline ends. The CDR3 has 12 residues. The CDR3 bases are TGTGCCACCGTTTTTGGAGGGACTGAAGCTTTCTTT. This sequence encodes CATVFGGTEAFF.

On this clonotype: Sequence at one end of the junction differs from germline and may be a read error. The V gene is TRBV29-1, the J gene TRBJ2-6, with D possibly TRBD1 on 5 matching bases. Germline values: CDR1 SQVTM, CDR2 ANQGSEA. This CDR3 has 12 residues. In nucleotides, the CDR3 is TGCAGCGTTGGAATCAGGGTAGGCACTGAAGCTTTC. Protein sequence: CSVGIRVGTEAF.